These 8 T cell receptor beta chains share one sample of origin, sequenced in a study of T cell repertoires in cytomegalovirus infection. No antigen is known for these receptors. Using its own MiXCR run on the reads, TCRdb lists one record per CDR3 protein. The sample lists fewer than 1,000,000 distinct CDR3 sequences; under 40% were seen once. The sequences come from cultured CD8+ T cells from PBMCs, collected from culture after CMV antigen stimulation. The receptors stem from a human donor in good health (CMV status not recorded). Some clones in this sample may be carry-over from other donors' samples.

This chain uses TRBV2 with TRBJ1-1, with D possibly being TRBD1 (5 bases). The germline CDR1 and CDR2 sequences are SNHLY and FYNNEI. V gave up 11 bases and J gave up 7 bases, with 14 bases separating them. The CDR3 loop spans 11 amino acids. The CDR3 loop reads CACRGGVEAFF. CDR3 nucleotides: TGTGCCTGTCGTGGAGGGGTTGAAGCTTTCTTT.

The CDR3 protein is CASSQAWGSGGYHNEQFF. Here the CDR3 DNA reads TGCGCCAGCAGCCAAGCTTGGGGAAGCGGGGGTTACCACAATGAGCAGTTCTTC. V and J are TRBV4-3 and TRBJ2-1; 8 nucleotides agree with TRBD2. V lost 1 base, J lost 5 bases, and 13 bases stayed unmatched. This CDR3 spans 18 amino acids. Germline loops: CDR1 LGHNA, CDR2 YSLEER.

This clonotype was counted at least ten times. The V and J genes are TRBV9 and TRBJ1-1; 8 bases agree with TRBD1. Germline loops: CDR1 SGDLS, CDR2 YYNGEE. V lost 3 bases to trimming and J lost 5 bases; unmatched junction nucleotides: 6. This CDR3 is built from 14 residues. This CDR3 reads CASSAGQGSTEAFF. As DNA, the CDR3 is TGTGCCAGCAGCGCTGGACAGGGAAGTACTGAAGCTTTCTTT.

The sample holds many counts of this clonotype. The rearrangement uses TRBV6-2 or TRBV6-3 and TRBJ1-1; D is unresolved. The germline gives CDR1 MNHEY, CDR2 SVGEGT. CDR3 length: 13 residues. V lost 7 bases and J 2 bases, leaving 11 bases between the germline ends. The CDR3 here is CASIGFPNTEAFF. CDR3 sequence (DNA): TGTGCCAGCATCGGGTTCCCTAACACTGAAGCTTTCTTT.

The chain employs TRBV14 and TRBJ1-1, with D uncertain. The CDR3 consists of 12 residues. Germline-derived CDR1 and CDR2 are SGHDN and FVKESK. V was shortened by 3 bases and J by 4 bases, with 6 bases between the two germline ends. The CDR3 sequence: CASSQWSTEAFF. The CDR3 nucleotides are TGTGCCAGCAGCCAGTGGAGCACTGAAGCTTTCTTT. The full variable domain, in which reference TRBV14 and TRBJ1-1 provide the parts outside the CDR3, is EAGVTQFPSHSVIEKGQTVTLRCDPISGHDNLYWYRRVMGKEIKFLLHFVKESKQDESGMPNNRFLAERTGGTYSTLKVQPAELEDSGVYFCASSQWSTEAFFGQGTRLTVV.

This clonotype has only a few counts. CDR3 DNA sequence: TGTGCCAGCAGCTTAGCTCAGGCCAGTGGCTACACCTTC. Its translation: CASSLAQASGYTF. The V gene is TRBV7-2, the J gene TRBJ1-2; D uncertain. Trimming pared 0 bases from V and 7 bases from J, leaving 9 bases between. The germline gives CDR1 SGHTA, CDR2 FQGNSA. This CDR3 region has 13 residues.

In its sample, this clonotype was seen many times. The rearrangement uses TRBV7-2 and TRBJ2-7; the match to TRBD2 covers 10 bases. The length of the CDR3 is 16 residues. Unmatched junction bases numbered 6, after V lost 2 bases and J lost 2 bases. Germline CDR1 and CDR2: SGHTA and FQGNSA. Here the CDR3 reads CASSLPLAGATYEQYF. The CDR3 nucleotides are TGTGCCAGCAGCTTACCGCTAGCGGGGGCCACCTACGAGCAGTACTTC.

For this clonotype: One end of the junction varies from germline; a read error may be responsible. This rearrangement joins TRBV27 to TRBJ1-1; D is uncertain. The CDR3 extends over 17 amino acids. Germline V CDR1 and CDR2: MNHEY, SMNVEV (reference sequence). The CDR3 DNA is TGTGCCAACAGTTTATCGACCCCGGGCAGCCTCTACACTGAAGCTTTCTTT. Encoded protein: CANSLSTPGSLYTEAFF.